The rows below give T cell receptor beta chains drawn from one sample of a study of blood T cell repertoires in COVID-19. Produced via immunoSEQ multiplex PCR; TCRdb's table is partial and in-frame only. The sample contains about 120,000 clones, around 89% of which appear only once. Sequencing was performed on peripheral blood. The receptors shown here come from a man aged 50-60 years with acute or convalescent COVID-19. The CDR3 runs from the conserved cysteine through the conserved F or W. Each record gives: J gene, clone size, D gene, V gene, CDR3 DNA, CDR3 protein. D genes are given only for firm matches. The size field is filled for only some rows; it gives once, few, many or a size class.

>TRBJ1-2|.|.|TRBV9
TGTGCCAGCAGCGTAGACAGGGTTGGCTATGGCTACACCTTC
CASSVDRVGYGYTF
>TRBJ2-7|.|.|TRBV5-1
TGCGCCAGCAGCTTGGACGGGACTTCTCCCTACGAGCAGTACTTC
CASSLDGTSPYEQYF
>TRBJ1-4|.|.|TRBV2
TGTGCCAGCAGCGACCAGGGTGCAACTAATGAAAAACTGTTTTTT
CASSDQGATNEKLFF
>TRBJ1-1|.|.|TRBV29-1
TGCAGCGGGGGGTGGACTTCCCGGAATGTTAACACTGAAGCTTTCTTT
CSGGWTSRNVNTEAFF
>TRBJ2-7|.|TRBD1|TRBV2
TGTGCCAGCAGTGACAGGACAGGGTCGGCCGAGCAGTACTTC
CASSDRTGSAEQYF
>TRBJ2-1|.|TRBD2|TRBV19
TGTGCCAGTAGTATAGATACTAGCGTCAATGAGCAGTTCTTC
CASSIDTSVNEQFF
>TRBJ1-1|.|TRBD1|TRBV27
TGTGCCAGCAGTCACGGGCAGGGGGTTATGAACACTGAAGCTTTCTTT
CASSHGQGVMNTEAFF
>TRBJ2-2|once|TRBD1|TRBV9
TGTGCCAGCAGCGTAGGGGGACAGGGGTTCATCGGGGAGCTGTTTTTT
CASSVGGQGFIGELFF
>TRBJ1-6|.|.|TRBV12-3/TRBV12-4
TGTGCCAGCAGTTTCCAGGGTACACCCCTCCACTTT
CASSFQGTPLHF
>TRBJ2-1|once|.|TRBV3-1/TRBV3-2
TGTGCCAGCAGCCGAGGAAATGAGCAGTTCTTC
CASSRGNEQFF
>TRBJ1-5|once|TRBD1|TRBV6-5
TGTGCCAGCAGCCGTACCCGGACAGGACCTCAGCCCCAGCATTTT
CASSRTRTGPQPQHF
>TRBJ1-1|once|.|TRBV19
TGTGCCAGTAGTAGTTGGGCAGGGGACAAGGACACTGAAGCTTTCTTT
CASSSWAGDKDTEAFF
>TRBJ1-1|.|.|TRBV5-1
TGCGCCAGCAGCTCGCCGAGACTACATGGTGAAGCTTTCTTT
CASSSPRLHGEAFF